This TCR beta chain was identified during a study of blood T cell repertoires in COVID-19. The protocol was immunoSEQ multiplex PCR, while the TCRdb copy is restricted to in-frame clones and leaves out a portion. The sample lists approximately 70,000 clones, about 91% occurring once. Germline V gene sequence: CDR1 SEHNR, CDR2 FQNEAQ (reference sequence). V dropped 5 bases and J dropped 0 bases, with 12 bases sitting between them. CDR3 length: 15 amino acids. The receptor was derived from a human donor with active COVID-19. The donor label of this sample is uncertain. The sequenced material came from peripheral blood. The gene calls are TRBV7-9 and TRBJ2-3, with D tentatively TRBD1 (6 bases). The CDR3 is CASSHRDTSTDTQYF. CDR3 coding DNA: TGTGCCAGCAGCCATCGGGACACAAGCACAGATACGCAGTATTTT.